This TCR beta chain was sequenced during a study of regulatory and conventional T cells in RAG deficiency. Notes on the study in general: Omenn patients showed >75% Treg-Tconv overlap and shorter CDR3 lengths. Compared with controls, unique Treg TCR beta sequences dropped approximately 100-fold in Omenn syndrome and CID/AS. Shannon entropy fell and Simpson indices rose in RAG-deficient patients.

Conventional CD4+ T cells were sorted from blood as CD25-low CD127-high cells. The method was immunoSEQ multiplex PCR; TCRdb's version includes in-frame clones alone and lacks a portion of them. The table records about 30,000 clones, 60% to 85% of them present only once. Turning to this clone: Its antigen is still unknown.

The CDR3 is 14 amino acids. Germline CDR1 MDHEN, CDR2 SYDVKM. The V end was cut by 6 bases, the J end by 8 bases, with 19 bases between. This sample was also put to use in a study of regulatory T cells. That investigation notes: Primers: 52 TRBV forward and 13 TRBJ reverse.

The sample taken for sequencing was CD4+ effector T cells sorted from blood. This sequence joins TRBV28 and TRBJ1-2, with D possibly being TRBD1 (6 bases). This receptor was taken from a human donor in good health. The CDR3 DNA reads TGTGCCAGCAGCCCCCGCATGGGGGCTCGGGGCTACACCTTC. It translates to CASSPRMGARGYTF.